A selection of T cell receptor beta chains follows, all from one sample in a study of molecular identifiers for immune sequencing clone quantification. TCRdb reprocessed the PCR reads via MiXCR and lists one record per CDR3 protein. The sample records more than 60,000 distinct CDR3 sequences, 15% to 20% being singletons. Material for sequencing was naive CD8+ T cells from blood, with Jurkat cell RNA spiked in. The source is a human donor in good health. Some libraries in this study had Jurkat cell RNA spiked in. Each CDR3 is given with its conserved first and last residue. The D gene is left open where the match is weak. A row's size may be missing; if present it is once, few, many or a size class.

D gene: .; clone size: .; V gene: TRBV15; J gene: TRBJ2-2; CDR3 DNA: TGTGCCACCAGCAGAGATCTACCGGGTACCGGGGAGCTGTTTTTT; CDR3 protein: CATSRDLPGTGELFF
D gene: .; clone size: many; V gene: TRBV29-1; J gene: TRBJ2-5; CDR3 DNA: TGCAGCGTCCCCCTGGGGAGCATTGGAGAGACCCAGTACTTC; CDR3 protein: CSVPLGSIGETQYF
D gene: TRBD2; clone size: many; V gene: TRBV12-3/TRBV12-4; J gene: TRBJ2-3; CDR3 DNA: TGTGCCAGCAGTTTAGCGGGAGGGAGAGATACGCAGTATTTT; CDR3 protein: CASSLAGGRDTQYF
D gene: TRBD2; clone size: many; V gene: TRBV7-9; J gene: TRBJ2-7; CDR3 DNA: TGTGCCAGCAGCCCCGGGGTCGGACTAGCGGGATCCGAGCAGTACTTC; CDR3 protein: CASSPGVGLAGSEQYF
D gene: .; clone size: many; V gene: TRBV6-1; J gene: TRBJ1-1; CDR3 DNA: TGTGCCAGCAGTGATATTCCAGAGAACACTGAAGCTTTCTTT; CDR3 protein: CASSDIPENTEAFF
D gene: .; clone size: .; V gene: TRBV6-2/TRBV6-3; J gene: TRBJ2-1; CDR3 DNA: TGTGCCAGCAGTTACGCGGCGGAGCAGTTCTTC; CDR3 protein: CASSYAAEQFF
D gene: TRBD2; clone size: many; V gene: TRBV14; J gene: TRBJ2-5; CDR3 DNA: TGTGCCACCCGGTCTAGCGGCCAAGAGACCCAGTACTTC; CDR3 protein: CATRSSGQETQYF
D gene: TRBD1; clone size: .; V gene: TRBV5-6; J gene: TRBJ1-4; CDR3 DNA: TGTGCCAGCAGCCGAGGACAGGGTGGTAATGAAAAACTGTTTTTT; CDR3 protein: CASSRGQGGNEKLFF
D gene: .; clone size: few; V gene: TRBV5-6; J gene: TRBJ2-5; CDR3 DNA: TGTGCCAGCTGTAGCGGGACAGAATCACAAGAGACCCAGTACTTC; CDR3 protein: CASCSGTESQETQYF
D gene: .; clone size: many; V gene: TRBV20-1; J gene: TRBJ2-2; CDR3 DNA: TGCAGTGCTAGAGTTCGGCCAAGTGACCCCGGGGAGCTGTTTTTT; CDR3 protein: CSARVRPSDPGELFF
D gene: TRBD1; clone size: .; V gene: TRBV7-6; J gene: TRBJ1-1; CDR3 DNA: TGTGCCAGCAGCCTGCGACAGGGGCGCACTGAAGCTTTCTTT; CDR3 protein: CASSLRQGRTEAFF
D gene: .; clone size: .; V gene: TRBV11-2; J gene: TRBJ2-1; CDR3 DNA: TGTGCCAGCAGCTTACTCCTCCCTTCGGACTACAATGAGCAGTTCTTC; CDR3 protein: CASSLLLPSDYNEQFF
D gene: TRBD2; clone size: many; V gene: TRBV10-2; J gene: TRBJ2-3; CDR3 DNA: TGCGCCAGCAGTGCGGCGGGAGGAAGCACAGATACGCAGTATTTT; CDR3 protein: CASSAAGGSTDTQYF
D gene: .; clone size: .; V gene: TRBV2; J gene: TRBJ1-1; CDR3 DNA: TGTGCCAGCAGTTTTCGGTTGAACACCGGAGCTTTCTTT; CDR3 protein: CASSFRLNTGAFF
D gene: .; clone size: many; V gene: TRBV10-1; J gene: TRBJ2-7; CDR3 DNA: TGCGCCAGCAGTGACCTACCAAAGCGAGCAGGCTACGAGCAGTACTTC; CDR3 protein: CASSDLPKRAGYEQYF
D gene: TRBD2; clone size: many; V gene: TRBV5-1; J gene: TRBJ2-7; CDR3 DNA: TGCGCCAGCAGCTTGGTAGGAACGGGAGGGCCACTCGAGCAGTACTTC; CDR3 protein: CASSLVGTGGPLEQYF
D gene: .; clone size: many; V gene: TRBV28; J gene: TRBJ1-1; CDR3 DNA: TGTGCCAGCAGTTCTGGACGGGCGAACACTGAAGCTTTCTTT; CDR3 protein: CASSSGRANTEAFF
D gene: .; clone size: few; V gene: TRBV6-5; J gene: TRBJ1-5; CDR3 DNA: TGTGCCAGCAGTTCCGATAGGTGGAGCAATCAGCCCCAGCATTTT; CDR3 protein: CASSSDRWSNQPQHF
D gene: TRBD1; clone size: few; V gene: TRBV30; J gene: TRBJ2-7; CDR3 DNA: TGTGCCTGGAGTGCCGGGACAGGGATCTACGAGCAGTACTTC; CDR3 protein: CAWSAGTGIYEQYF
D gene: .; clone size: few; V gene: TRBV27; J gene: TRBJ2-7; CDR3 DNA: TGTGCCAGCAGTGGACCCGGGACTGGCTCCTACGAGCAGTACTTC; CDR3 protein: CASSGPGTGSYEQYF
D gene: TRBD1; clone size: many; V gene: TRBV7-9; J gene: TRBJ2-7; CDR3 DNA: TGTGCCAGCAGCCTCAGCCTAGACAGGGCCGAGCAGTACTTC; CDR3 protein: CASSLSLDRAEQYF
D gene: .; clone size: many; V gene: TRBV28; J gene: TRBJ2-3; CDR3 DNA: TGTGCCAGCAGTTCGACAGAGAGCACAGATACGCAGTATTTT; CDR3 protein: CASSSTESTDTQYF
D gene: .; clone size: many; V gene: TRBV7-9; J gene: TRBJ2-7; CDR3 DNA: TGTGCCAGCAGCCTCCGCTCGTACGAGCAGTACTTC; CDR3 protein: CASSLRSYEQYF
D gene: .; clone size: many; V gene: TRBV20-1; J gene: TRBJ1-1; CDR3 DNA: TGCAGTGCTAGAACGGGGAACGACGGGAGAAGATTTTTGGACACTGAAGCTTTCTTT; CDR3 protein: CSARTGNDGRRFLDTEAFF
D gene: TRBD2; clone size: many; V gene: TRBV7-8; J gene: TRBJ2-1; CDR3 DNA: TGTGCCAGCAGCTCGATAGCGGGAACGGTCAATGAGCAGTTCTTC; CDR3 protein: CASSSIAGTVNEQFF
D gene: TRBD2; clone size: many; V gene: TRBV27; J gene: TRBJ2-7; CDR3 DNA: TGTGCCAGCACCTTGGGAGCGGGAGCGGCCTACGAGCAGTACTTC; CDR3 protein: CASTLGAGAAYEQYF
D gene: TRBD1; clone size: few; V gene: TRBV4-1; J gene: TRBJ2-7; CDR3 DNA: TGCGCCAGCAGCGCGAACAGGGGATCCTACGAGCAGTACTTC; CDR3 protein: CASSANRGSYEQYF
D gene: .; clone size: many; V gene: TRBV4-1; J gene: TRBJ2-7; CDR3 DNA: TGCGCCAGCAGCGAAATCGTGTCAGTCGTGGAGCAGTACTTC; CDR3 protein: CASSEIVSVVEQYF
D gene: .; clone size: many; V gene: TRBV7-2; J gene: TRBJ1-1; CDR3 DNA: TGTGCCAGCAGCTTAGCGGTCGGAATCACTGAAGCTTTCTTT; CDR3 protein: CASSLAVGITEAFF
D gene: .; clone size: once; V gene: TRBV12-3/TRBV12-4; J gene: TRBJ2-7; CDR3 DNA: TGTGCCAGCAGTCCCTTCCTGACCTACGAGCAGTACTTC; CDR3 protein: CASSPFLTYEQYF
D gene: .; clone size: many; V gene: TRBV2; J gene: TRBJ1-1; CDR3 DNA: TGTGCCAGCAGTGGGGGCTGGAACACTGAAGCTTTCTTT; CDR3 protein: CASSGGWNTEAFF
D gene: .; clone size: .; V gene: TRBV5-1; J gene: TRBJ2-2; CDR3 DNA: TGCGCCAGCAGCTTGGCCCGTAAGAACACCGGGGAGCTGTTTTTT; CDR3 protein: CASSLARKNTGELFF
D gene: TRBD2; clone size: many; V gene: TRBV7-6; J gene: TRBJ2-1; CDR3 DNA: TGTGCCAGCAGCCCCCTCGCGGGAGCGACTAGCTCCTACAATGAGCAGTTCTTC; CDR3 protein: CASSPLAGATSSYNEQFF
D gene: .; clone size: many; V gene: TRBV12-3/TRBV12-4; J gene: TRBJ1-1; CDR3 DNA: TGTGCCAGCACCCCAGATAGGAGAACAGGTGAAGCTTTCTTT; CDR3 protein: CASTPDRRTGEAFF
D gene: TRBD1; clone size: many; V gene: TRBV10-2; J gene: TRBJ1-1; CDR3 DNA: TGCGCCAGCAGACCCGACAGGGGGGGGAGGAACACTGAAGCTTTCTTT; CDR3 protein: CASRPDRGGRNTEAFF
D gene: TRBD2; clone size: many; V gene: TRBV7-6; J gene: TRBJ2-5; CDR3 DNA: TGTGCCAGCAGCTTAGCCCCAGCGGGAGGGCCTGGGAGTCTGGAGACCCAGTACTTC; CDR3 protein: CASSLAPAGGPGSLETQYF
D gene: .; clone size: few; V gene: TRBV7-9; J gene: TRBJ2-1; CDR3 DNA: TGTGCCAGCAGCTTAGTAAGGGGCCGGAACAATGAGCAGTTCTTC; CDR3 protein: CASSLVRGRNNEQFF
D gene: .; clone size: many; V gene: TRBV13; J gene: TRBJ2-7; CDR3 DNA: TGTGCCAGCAGCTTAGGCCCCAGCCCCTACGAGCAGTACTTC; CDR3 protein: CASSLGPSPYEQYF
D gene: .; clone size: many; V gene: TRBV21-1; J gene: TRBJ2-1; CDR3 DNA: TGTGCCAGCCCTCAGATGGGGGCCAGGGAGGGGAAGAATGAGCAGTTCTTC; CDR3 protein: CASPQMGAREGKNEQFF
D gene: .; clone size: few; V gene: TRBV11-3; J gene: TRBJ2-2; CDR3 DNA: TGTGCCAGCAGCTTAGATCGGTCGCGGGCTAACACCGGGGAGCTGTTTTTT; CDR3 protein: CASSLDRSRANTGELFF
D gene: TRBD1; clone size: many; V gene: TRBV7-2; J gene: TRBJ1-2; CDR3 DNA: TGTGCCAGCAGCCCGGGACAGGGGAGGTCCTATGGCTACACCTTC; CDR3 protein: CASSPGQGRSYGYTF
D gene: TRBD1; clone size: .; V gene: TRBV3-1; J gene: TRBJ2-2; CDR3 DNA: TGTGCCAGCAGCCGAGACAGGGTTCACACCGGGGAGCTGTTTTTT; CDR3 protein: CASSRDRVHTGELFF
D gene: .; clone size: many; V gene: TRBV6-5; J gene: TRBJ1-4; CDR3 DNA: TGTGCCAGCAGTTACTCTACAGGTCGTAATGAAAAACTGTTTTTT; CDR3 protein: CASSYSTGRNEKLFF
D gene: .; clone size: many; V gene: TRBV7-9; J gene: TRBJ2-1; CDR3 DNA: TGTGCCAGCAGCTCAATAGCGGACAATGAGCAGTTCTTC; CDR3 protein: CASSSIADNEQFF
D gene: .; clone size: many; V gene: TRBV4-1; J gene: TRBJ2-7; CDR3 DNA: TGCGCCAGCAGCCAAACGGGGGCTGGTCTTTACGAGCAGTACTTC; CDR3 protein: CASSQTGAGLYEQYF
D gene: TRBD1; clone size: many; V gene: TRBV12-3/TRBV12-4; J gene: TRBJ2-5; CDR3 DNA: TGTGCCAGCAGTTCCCCACCGGGACAGGATTTGTGGACCCAGTACTTC; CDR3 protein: CASSSPPGQDLWTQYF
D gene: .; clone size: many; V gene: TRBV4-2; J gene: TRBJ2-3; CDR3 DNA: TGTGCCAGCAGCCAAGGAAACGACCGGGACTGGGGGATTGGAGATACGCAGTATTTT; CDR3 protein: CASSQGNDRDWGIGDTQYF
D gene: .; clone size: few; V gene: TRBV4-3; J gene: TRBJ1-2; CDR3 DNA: TGCGCCAGCAGCCAAGACACGGGTATCGGCTATGGCTACACCTTC; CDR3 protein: CASSQDTGIGYGYTF
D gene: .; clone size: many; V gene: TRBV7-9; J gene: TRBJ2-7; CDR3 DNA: TGTGCCAGCAGCCCAAGCTGGAGATACGAGCAGTACTTC; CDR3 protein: CASSPSWRYEQYF
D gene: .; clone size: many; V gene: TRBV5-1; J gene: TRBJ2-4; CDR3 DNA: TGCGCCAGCAGCTTGGCCCAAATAGAAAACATTCAGTACTTC; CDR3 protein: CASSLAQIENIQYF
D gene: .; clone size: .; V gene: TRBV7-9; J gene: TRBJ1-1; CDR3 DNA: TGTGCCAGCAGAGATGGGGGGATGAACACTGGAGCTTTCTTT; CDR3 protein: CASRDGGMNTGAFF
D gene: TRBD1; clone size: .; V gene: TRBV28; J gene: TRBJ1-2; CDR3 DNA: TGTGCCAGCAGTGAATACAGGGGAATTAACTATGGCTACACCTTC; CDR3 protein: CASSEYRGINYGYTF
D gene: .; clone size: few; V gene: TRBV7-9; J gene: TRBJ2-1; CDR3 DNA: TGTGCCAGCAAGAACGGGTGGTCCGATGAGCAGTTCTTC; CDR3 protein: CASKNGWSDEQFF
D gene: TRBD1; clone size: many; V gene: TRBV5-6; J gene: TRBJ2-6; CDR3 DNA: TGTGCCAGCAGCGACTCGGACAGGGAGGCCCTCTCTGGGGCCAACGTCCTGACTTTC; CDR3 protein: CASSDSDREALSGANVLTF
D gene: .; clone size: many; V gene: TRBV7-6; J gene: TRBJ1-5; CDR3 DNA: TGTGCCAGCAGCTTAGAAGTGGCCGGTAGCAATCAGCCCCAGCATTTT; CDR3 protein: CASSLEVAGSNQPQHF
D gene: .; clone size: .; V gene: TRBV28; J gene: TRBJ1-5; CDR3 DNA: TGTGGCAGCAGTCAGGGAGGGTCAGGGCAGCCCCAGCATTTT; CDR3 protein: CGSSQGGSGQPQHF
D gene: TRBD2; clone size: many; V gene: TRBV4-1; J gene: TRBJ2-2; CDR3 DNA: TGCGCCAGCAGCCTCGGACTAGCGGGGGCCGGGGAGCTGTTTTTT; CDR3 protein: CASSLGLAGAGELFF